The rows below give T cell receptor beta chains drawn from one sample of a study of T-cell reconstitution after alpha-beta-depleted transplantation in children. From the PCR reads, TCRdb called clonotypes with MiXCR, one entry per CDR3 protein. The table lists hundreds of thousands of distinct CDR3 sequences, about 15% of them singletons, with around 0.96% in the top ten. The sequences come from PBMCs from the stem cell graft donor, collected from the stem cell graft. These receptors were taken from a human donor who donated a stem cell graft to a child with acute myeloid leukemia. CDR3s include the opening cysteine and the closing phenylalanine or tryptophan. The D gene is left open where the match is weak. Rows give clone size only sometimes, using once, few, many, or a class for an expanded clone.

d_call j_call clone_size v_call cdr3_aa cdr3_nt
- TRBJ1-5 - TRBV6-1 CASSEFGGKGQTQHF TGTGCCAGCAGTGAATTTGGAGGGAAGGGTCAGACCCAGCATTTT
TRBD1 TRBJ1-5 many TRBV7-2 CASSLFGTGDQPQHF TGTGCCAGCAGCTTATTCGGGACAGGGGACCAGCCCCAGCATTTT
TRBD2 TRBJ2-1 many TRBV6-2/TRBV6-3 CASSRTSGGPQFF TGTGCCAGCAGTAGGACTAGCGGGGGACCCCAGTTCTTC
TRBD1 TRBJ1-1 - TRBV9 CASSEGAGVFDTEAFF TGTGCCAGCAGCGAGGGGGCGGGGGTCTTCGACACTGAAGCTTTCTTT
- TRBJ2-7 - TRBV7-2 CASSPRTTYEQYF TGTGCCAGCAGTCCTCGGACCACCTACGAGCAGTACTTC
TRBD1 TRBJ2-4 few TRBV13 CASSLETGDEAKNIQYF TGTGCCAGCAGCTTAGAGACAGGGGATGAGGCCAAAAACATTCAGTACTTC
- TRBJ2-7 many TRBV20-1 CSASGAGYYEQYF TGCAGTGCTAGCGGGGCAGGGTACTACGAGCAGTACTTC
TRBD2 TRBJ2-3 many TRBV20-1 CSAKTSEHTDTQYF TGCAGTGCTAAGACTAGCGAGCACACAGATACGCAGTATTTT
- TRBJ1-3 many TRBV29-1 CSVYQGNTIYF TGCAGCGTCTACCAGGGAAACACCATATATTTT
- TRBJ2-3 - TRBV5-1 CASSLAVGEITDTQYF TGCGCCAGCAGCTTGGCGGTCGGGGAGATCACAGATACGCAGTATTTT
- TRBJ1-6 many TRBV7-2 CASSFGAFSPLHF TGTGCCAGCAGCTTCGGGGCTTTCTCACCCCTCCACTTT
- TRBJ2-3 many TRBV9 CASSPGGLSADTQYF TGTGCCAGCAGCCCAGGGGGGCTGAGTGCAGATACGCAGTATTTT